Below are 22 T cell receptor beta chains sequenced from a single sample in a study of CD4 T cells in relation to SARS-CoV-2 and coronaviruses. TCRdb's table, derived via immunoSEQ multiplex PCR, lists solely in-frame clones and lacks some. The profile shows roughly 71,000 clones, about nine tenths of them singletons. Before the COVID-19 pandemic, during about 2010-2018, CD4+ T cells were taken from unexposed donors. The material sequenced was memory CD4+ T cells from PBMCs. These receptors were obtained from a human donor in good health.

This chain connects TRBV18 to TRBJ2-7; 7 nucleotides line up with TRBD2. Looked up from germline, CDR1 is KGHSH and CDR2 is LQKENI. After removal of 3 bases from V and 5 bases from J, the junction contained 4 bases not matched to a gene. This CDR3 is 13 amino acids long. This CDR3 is CASSPGLVDEQYF. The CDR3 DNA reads TGTGCCAGCTCACCCGGACTAGTAGACGAGCAGTACTTC.

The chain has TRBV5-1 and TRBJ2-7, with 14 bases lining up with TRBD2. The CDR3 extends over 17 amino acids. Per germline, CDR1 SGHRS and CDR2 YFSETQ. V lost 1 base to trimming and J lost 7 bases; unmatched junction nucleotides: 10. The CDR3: CASSLSTSGGAFEEQYF. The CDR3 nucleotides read TGCGCCAGCAGCTTGTCGACTAGCGGGGGGGCCTTTGAGGAGCAGTACTTC.

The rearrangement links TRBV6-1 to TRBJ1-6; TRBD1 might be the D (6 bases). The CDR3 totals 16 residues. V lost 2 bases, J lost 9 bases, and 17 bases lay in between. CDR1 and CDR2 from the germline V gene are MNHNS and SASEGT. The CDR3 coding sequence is TGTGCCAGCAGTGAAACGGGGGGCTTAGGAAGTTCACCCCTCCACTTT. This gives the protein CASSETGGLGSSPLHF.

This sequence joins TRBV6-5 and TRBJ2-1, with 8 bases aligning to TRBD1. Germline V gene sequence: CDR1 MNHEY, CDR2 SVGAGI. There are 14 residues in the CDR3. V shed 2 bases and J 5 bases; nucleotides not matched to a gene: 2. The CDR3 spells CASSYVTGDNEQFF. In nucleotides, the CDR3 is TGTGCCAGCAGTTACGTGACAGGGGACAATGAGCAGTTCTTC.

CDR3 loop: CASATRQGGGYGYTF. The CDR3 bases are TGTGCCAGCGCCACTCGACAGGGGGGAGGCTATGGCTACACCTTC. The chain carries TRBV2 and TRBJ1-2; 9 positions agree with TRBD1. Trimming cost V 8 bases and J 4 bases; bases outside gene matches: 11. Germline-derived CDR1 and CDR2 are SNHLY and FYNNEI. The CDR3 consists of 15 residues.

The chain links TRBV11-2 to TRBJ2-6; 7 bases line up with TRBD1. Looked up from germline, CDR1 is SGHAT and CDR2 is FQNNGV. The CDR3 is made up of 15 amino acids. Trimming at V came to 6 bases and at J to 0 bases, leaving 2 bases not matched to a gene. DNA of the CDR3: TGTGCCAGCAGACGGACAGGCTCTGGGGCCAACGTCCTGACTTTC. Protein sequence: CASRRTGSGANVLTF.

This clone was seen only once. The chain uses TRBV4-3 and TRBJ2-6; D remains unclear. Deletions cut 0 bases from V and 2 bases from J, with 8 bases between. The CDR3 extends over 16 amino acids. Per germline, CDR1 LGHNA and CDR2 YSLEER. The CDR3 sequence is CASSQDRSAGANVLTF. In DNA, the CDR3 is TGCGCCAGCAGCCAAGATAGGAGTGCTGGGGCCAACGTCCTGACTTTC.

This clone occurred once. This chain's CDR3 is CASSQGAGGYTF. The CDR3 bases are TGTGCCAGCAGCCAAGGTGCTGGCGGCTACACCTTC. The J gene is TRBJ1-2, the V gene TRBV3-1 (or the pseudogene TRBV3-2); D is undetermined. The CDR3 is made up of 12 amino acids. Germline lookup yields CDR1 LGHDT and CDR2 YNNKEL (reference sequence). V was pared by 1 base and J by 8 bases, with 8 bases between.

This chain's CDR3 is CASSGTEIYEQYF. DNA of the CDR3: TGTGCCAGCAGCGGGACAGAGATCTACGAGCAGTACTTC. V is TRBV27 and J is TRBJ2-7, with 7 bases aligning to TRBD1. The ends lost 6 bases at V and 3 bases at J; junction bases unmatched: 5. The CDR3 is 13 residues long. Germline CDR1 and CDR2: MNHEY and SMNVEV (reference sequence).

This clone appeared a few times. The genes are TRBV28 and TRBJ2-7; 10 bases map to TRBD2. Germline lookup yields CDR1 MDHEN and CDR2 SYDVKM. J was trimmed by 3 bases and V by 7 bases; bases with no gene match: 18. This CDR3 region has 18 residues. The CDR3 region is CASTPLGLARGDFYEQYF. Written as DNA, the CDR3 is TGTGCCAGCACCCCTCTGGGACTAGCGAGAGGGGACTTCTACGAGCAGTACTTC. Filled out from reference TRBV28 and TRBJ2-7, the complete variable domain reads DVKVTQSSRYLVKRTGEKVFLECVQDMDHENMFWYRQDPGLGLRLIYFSYDVKMKEKGDIPEGYSVSREKKERFSLILESASTNQTSMYLCASTPLGLARGDFYEQYFGPGTRLTVT.

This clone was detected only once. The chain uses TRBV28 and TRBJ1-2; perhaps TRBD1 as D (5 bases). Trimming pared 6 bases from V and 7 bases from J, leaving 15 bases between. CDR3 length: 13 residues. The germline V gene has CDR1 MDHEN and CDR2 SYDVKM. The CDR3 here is CASRPDSWGGYTF. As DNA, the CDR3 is TGTGCCAGCAGACCAGACAGCTGGGGTGGCTACACCTTC.

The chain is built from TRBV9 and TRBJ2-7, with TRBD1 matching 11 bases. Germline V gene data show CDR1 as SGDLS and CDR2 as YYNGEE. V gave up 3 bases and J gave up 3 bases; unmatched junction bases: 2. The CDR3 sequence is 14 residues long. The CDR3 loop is CASSEGTGGYEQYF. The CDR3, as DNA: TGTGCCAGCAGCGAAGGGACAGGGGGCTACGAGCAGTACTTC.

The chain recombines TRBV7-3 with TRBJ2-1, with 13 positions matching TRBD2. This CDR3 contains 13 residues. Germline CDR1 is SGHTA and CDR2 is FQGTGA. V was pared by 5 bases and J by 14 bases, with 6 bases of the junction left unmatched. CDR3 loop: CASSPGLAGEKFF. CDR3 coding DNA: TGTGCCAGCAGCCCTGGACTAGCGGGGGAAAAGTTCTTC.

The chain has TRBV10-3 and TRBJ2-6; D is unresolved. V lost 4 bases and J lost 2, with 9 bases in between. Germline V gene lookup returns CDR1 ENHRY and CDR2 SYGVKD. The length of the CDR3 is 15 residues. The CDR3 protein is CAISGAGTGANVLTF. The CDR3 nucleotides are TGTGCCATCAGTGGGGCAGGCACTGGGGCCAACGTCCTGACTTTC.

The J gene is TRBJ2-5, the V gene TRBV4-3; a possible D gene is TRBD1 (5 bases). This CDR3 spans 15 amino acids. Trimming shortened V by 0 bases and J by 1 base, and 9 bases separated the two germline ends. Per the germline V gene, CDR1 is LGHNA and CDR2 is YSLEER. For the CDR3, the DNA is TGCGCCAGCAGCCAAGACGGGCAGGGCCAAGAGACCCAGTACTTC. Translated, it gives CASSQDGQGQETQYF.

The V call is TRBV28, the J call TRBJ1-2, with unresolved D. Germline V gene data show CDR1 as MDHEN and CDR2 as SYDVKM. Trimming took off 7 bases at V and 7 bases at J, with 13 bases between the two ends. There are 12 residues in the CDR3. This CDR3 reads CASNGYRPGYTF. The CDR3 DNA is TGTGCCAGCAACGGGTACCGGCCTGGCTACACCTTC.

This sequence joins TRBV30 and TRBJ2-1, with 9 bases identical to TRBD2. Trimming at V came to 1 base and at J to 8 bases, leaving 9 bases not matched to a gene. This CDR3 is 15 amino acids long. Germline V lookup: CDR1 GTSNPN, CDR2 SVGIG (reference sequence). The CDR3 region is CAWSGSLAGRDEQFF. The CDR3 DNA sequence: TGTGCCTGGAGTGGATCGCTAGCGGGACGGGATGAGCAGTTCTTC.

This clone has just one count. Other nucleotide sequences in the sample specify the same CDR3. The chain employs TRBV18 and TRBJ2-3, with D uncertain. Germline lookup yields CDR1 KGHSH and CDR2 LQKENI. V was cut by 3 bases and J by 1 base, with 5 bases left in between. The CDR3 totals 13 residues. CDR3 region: CASSPPGTDTQYF. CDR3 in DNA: TGTGCCAGCTCACCTCCAGGCACAGATACGCAGTATTTT.

The CDR3 DNA reads TGTGCCAGCAGTTTCTTAGCGGAAGAGACCCAGTACTTC. Translated, it gives CASSFLAEETQYF. The chain carries TRBV28 and TRBJ2-5, with a possible D match to TRBD2 (6 bases). Germline-derived CDR1 and CDR2 are MDHEN and SYDVKM. CDR3 length: 13 residues. The V end was cut by 3 bases, the J end by 3 bases, with 8 bases between.

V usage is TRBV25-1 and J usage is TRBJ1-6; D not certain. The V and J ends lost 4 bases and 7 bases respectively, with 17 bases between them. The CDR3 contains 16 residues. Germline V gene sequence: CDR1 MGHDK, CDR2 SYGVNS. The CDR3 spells CASSGAMGSGNSPLHF. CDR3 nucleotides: TGTGCCAGCAGTGGAGCCATGGGCAGCGGGAATTCACCCCTCCACTTT.

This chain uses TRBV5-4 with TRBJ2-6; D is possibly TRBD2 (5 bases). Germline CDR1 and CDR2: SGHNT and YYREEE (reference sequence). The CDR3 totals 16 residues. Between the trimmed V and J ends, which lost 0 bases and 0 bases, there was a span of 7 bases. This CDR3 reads CASSLAGTSGANVLTF. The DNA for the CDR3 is TGTGCCAGCAGCTTGGCGGGAACCTCTGGGGCCAACGTCCTGACTTTC.

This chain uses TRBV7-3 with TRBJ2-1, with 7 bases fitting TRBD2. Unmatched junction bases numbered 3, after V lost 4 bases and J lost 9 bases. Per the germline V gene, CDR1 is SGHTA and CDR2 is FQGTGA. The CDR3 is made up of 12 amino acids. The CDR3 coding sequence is TGTGCCAGCAGCTCTCCTAGCGGTGAGCAGTTCTTC. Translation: CASSSPSGEQFF.